These 3 T cell receptor beta chains share one sample of origin, sequenced in a study of OX40 agonist ivuxolimab in advanced cancers. Measured with immunoSEQ multiplex PCR; TCRdb has only the in-frame clones, and not every one. The table has about 45,000 clones, approximately 80% seen once; the top ten hold 2% to 3%. The specimen comprised CD4+ or CD8+ T cells sorted from blood, sampled in a trial of the OX40 agonist ivuxolimab. Every receptor here comes from an adult with an advanced solid tumor such as melanoma, head and neck, liver or kidney cancer.

The CDR3 sequence: CASTPAVFTDTQYF. CDR3 DNA sequence: TGTGCCAGCACTCCGGCGGTGTTCACAGATACGCAGTATTTT. The rearrangement links TRBV6-5 to TRBJ2-3; no firm D call. The CDR3 runs 14 residues. CDR1 is MNHEY and CDR2 is SVGAGI in the germline V gene. With 7 bases removed from V and 2 bases from J, the gap between germline ends came to 13 bases.

V and J are TRBV5-1 and TRBJ2-7; D not resolved. The CDR3 has 13 residues. V was shortened by 3 bases and J by 7 bases, with 14 bases between the two germline ends. Germline lookup yields CDR1 SGHRS and CDR2 YFSETQ. CDR3 in DNA: TGCGCCAGCAGCTCCGACTTATTGGGGGAGCAGTACTTC. Its translation: CASSSDLLGEQYF.

The chain couples TRBV6-4 to TRBJ2-1; 10 bases align to TRBD2. The germline gives CDR1 MRHNA, CDR2 SNTAGT. The CDR3 spans 15 residues. J lost 2 bases, V lost 3 bases, and 1 base had no gene match. This CDR3 reads CASSDTSGTYNEQFF. The CDR3 region has the DNA TGTGCCAGCAGTGATACTAGCGGGACCTACAATGAGCAGTTCTTC.